This T cell receptor beta chain was retrieved from a study of post-analysis software for immune sequencing data (dated by TCRdb to the mid-2010s). Regarding the study in general: Recorded disease courses included relapsing-remitting, secondary progressive and progressive-relapsing multiple sclerosis, with some patients lacking subtype annotation. The multiple sclerosis patient repertoires were compared with around ten previously published healthy control repertoires from donors aged roughly 6 to 27 years. A subset of samples was prepared in parallel using single-end sample barcoding, then pooled and co-amplified after Illumina adapter ligation. What the study reported, not specific to this receptor: The control group was slightly older than the multiple sclerosis patient group. Significantly higher frequencies in patients than in controls were found for roughly 5 TRBV segments, including TRBV5-6, TRBV5-1 and TRBV20-1. Direct clustering with F measure revealed strong co-clustering of samples prepared in the same batch, which led to a batch-effect correction. Significantly lower normalized Chao1 diversity was found in multiple sclerosis patients than in controls, suggesting substantial peripheral T-cell clonal expansion.

TCR beta repertoires were profiled from peripheral blood of 10 to 15 young patients with multiple sclerosis to demonstrate the VDJtools post-analysis software. The multiple sclerosis patients were children and adolescents between roughly 6 and 16 years of age. The CDR3 starts with the cysteine, ends with the phenylalanine, and has 13 residues. Only CDR3 DNA is held: 39 bases, read in frame from base 1. The junction carries 11 bases between V and J, which are trimmed by 7 bases and 3 bases respectively. The receptor library was made with PCR. Sequenced using an Illumina HiSeq 2500. To reduce PCR and sequencing biases, unique molecular identifiers were built into the TCR beta cDNA libraries. Roughly 500,000 cDNA molecules were obtained for every 1 to 10 million input T cells, so each molecule roughly corresponded to one T cell. The patient libraries were prepared and sequenced with the same protocol used for the earlier healthy control dataset. Within a given batch, samples were prepared together, multiplexed and sequenced on the same HiSeq lane. In the paper's pipeline: MIGEC handled the raw barcoded reads, throwing out single-read molecular identifier groups before consensus assembly and CDR3 extraction. VDJtools was used for post-analysis of the clonotype tables, with diversity normalized by down-sampling every dataset to the smallest sample size. To correct batch-related cross-sample contamination, repertoire overlap clustering matched CDR3 amino acid sequences but not nucleotide sequences. TCRdb reran the public reads through fastp at Q25 and MiXCR, keeping productive beta chains. Every CDR3 protein is listed once, alongside the most common genes and DNA of its rows. The V and J calls were not made by the authors but by TCRdb's processing. Recorded for this sample are fewer than 700,000 distinct CDR3 sequences; about 44% of them occurred a single time. The top ten hold about 1.8% of the sample.

Turning to this clonotype: The clone's antigen remains unknown. Per-base quality was not reported, and no clone a single base away is much larger than it.

The V and J genes are TRBV12-3 or TRBV12-4 and TRBJ2-3; no confident D gene assignment can be made. Sequenced material: blood. The receptor comes from a girl under 18 with multiple sclerosis. The sequence in DNA is TGTGCCAGCACCCTATGGCCTACAGATACGCAGTATTTT. This is translated as CASTLWPTDTQYF.